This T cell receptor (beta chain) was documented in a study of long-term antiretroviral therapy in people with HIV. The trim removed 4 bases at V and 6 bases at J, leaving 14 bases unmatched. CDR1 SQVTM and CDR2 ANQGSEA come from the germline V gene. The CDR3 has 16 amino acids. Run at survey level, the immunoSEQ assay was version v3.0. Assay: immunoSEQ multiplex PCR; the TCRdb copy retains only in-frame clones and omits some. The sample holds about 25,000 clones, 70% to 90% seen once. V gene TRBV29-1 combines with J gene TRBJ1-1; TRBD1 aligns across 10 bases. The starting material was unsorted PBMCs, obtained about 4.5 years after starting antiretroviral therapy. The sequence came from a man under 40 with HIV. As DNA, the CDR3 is TGCAGCGTTGGAGGGGGACAGGGGCCGTTAGGGGCTGAAGCTTTCTTT. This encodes CSVGGGQGPLGAEAFF.